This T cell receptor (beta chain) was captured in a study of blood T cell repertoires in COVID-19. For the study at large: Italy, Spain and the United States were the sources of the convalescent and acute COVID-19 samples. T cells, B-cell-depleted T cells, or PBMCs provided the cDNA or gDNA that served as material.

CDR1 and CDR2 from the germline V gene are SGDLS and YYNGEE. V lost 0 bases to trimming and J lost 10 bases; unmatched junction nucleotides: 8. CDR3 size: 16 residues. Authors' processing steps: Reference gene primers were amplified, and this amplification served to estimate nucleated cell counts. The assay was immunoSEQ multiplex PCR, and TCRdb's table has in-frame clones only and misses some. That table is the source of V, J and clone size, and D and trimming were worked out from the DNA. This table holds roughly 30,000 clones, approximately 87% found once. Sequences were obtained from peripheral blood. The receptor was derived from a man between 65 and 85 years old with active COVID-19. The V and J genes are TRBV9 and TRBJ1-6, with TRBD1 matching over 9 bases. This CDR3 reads CASSVGDRALYSPLHF. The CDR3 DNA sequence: TGTGCCAGCAGCGTAGGGGACAGGGCGTTATACTCACCCCTCCACTTT.